This TCR beta chain was identified during a study of blood T cell repertoires in COVID-19 (dated by TCRdb to the early 2020s). Study-wide context: The collaborator samples originated in the United States, Italy and Spain and spanned the acute and convalescent phases of COVID-19. The prospective study material was composed of cDNA or gDNA derived from T cells, B-cell-depleted T cells, or PBMCs. Deeply sampled blood TCRbeta repertoires from subjects exposed to, actively infected with, or recovered from COVID-19 were included in the dataset. The repertoires were released in a freely available public database intended as a resource for research on the immune response to SARS-CoV-2. Samples were obtained from the ongoing ImmuneRACE study (first 160 participants) and from some 1,300 subjects provided by 6 global collaborators. Sample metadata almost always included a de-identified subject ID, COVID-19 status, age in years and sex. Where available, HLA class I and class II types were taken from metadata supplied by the sample provider and were not determined by assay-based typing. Points the paper makes about the study in general: How much clinical and demographic metadata was included differed by source and by participant, and the metadata was provided uncurated.

TCRbeta CDR3 regions were amplified from genomic DNA by means of the immunoSEQ Assay, a bias-controlled multiplex PCR. The published analysis was carried out like this. Within the assay, amplification of reference gene primers was used to estimate how many nucleated cells each sample contained. To quantify the absolute abundance of each unique TCRbeta CDR3 rearrangement, sequence reads were collapsed and filtered. For each sample, productive Simpson clonality was calculated by taking the square root of Simpson's diversity index across productive rearrangements. This is the immuneACCESS table as TCRdb keeps it, with only in-frame sequences that have V and J called. A part of the clones is gone; compared with another copy, unresolved V genes explain less than half, and the rest is unexplained. Clone size and V and J calls were adopted from that table, with D and trimming inferred from the DNA. This sample comprises some 99,000 clones, roughly 86% of them detected only once. About an eighth of the sample goes to the ten largest clones.

On this clone: Its cognate antigen has yet to be identified. Per-base quality was not reported, and no clone a single base away is much larger than it.

Whole blood was collected in K2EDTA tubes by collaborating institutions according to the institutions' own protocols. Collaborator samples were shipped for TCRbeta analysis as frozen whole blood, isolated PBMCs, or DNA extracted from either sample type. V lost 0 bases and J lost 6 bases; the stretch between them is 11 bases long. The CDR3, from cysteine to phenylalanine, totals 14 residues. Just CDR3 DNA is preserved here, 42 bases in frame from base 1. Via the germline V gene, CDR1 is MNHEY and CDR2 SVGAGI. Sequencing used peripheral blood. The source of this sequence is an older woman in a cohort sampled during active or convalescent COVID-19. Here the chain combines TRBV6-5 and TRBJ1-1; too little of a D gene remains to name it. The CDR3 reads CASSYSPILAEAFF. DNA sequence: TGTGCCAGCAGTTACTCGCCCATCTTAGCTGAAGCTTTCTTT.